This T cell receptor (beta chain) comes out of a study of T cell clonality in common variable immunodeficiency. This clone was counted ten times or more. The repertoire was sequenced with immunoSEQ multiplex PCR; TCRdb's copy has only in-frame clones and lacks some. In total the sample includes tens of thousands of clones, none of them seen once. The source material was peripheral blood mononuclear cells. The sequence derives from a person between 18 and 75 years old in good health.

CDR3 amino acids: CASSLLGDSGTWHEQFF. CDR3 DNA, as far as it was read: TGTGCCAGCAGTTTACTTGGGGACAGTGGGACTTGGCATGAG. V gene TRBV27 combines with J gene TRBJ2-1; TRBD1 might be the D (7 bases). The read is 3 residues too short to cover the CDR3 end, so that end is filled in from the germline J gene. Germline V lookup: CDR1 MNHEY, CDR2 SMNVEV (reference sequence). Trimming cost V 2 bases and J 8 bases, with 22 bases left between them. The CDR3 is 17 amino acids.